This T cell receptor (beta chain) stems from a study of blood T cells in healthy people across ages. V was pared by 6 bases and J by 11 bases, with 8 bases between. This CDR3 contains 10 residues. Through a sample-barcoded 5' primer and a J-beta primer mix, a second PCR was run for roughly 6 to 11 cycles. Every cDNA molecule carried a tag from a template-switch adaptor bearing 12 random nucleotides. Each sample yielded at least 2.5 million CDR3-containing paired-end reads. TCRdb re-derived calls from the 5' RACE reads in MiXCR, one entry per CDR3 protein. Of around 1,900,000 distinct CDR3 sequences detected, more than 35% appear once; the ten largest clones hold 23%. Total RNA, at least 6 micrograms per sample, was extracted from PBMCs.

The origin of this receptor is a human donor in good health. This sequence joins TRBV12-3 or TRBV12-4 and TRBJ2-1, with D maybe TRBD1 (5 bases). The sequencing input was blood. As DNA, the CDR3 is TGTGCCAGCAGCAGACAGAAGCAGTTCTTC. Translation: CASSRQKQFF.